The 5 T cell receptor beta chains given below trace back to one sample, sequenced in a study of CD8 T cells in Susac syndrome. Random-hexamer reverse transcription was applied to roughly 0.5 to 1 ug RNA. MiXCR was run by TCRdb on the immunoSEQ multiplex PCR reads, yielding one entry per CDR3 protein. The repertoire holds approximately 180,000 distinct CDR3 sequences, with approximately 94% as singletons. Sequencing was carried out using CD4+ T cells from PBMCs. The receptors here all came from a human donor with multiple sclerosis.

The V and J genes are TRBV11-2 and TRBJ2-3; D is unresolved. In germline, CDR1 is SGHAT, CDR2 FQNNGV. Deletions cut 1 base from V and 4 bases from J, with 12 bases between. The CDR3 length is 15 residues. CDR3 sequence reads: CASSLGVALADTQYF. The CDR3 DNA is TGTGCCAGCAGCTTAGGGGTCGCCCTAGCAGATACGCAGTATTTT.

This rearrangement joins TRBV29-1 to TRBJ2-2, with D perhaps TRBD1 (6 bases). The germline V gene encodes CDR1 SQVTM and CDR2 ANQGSEA. This CDR3 comprises 12 residues. V lost 6 bases and J lost 1, with 6 bases in between. The CDR3 sequence: CSVGQNTGELFF. The DNA for the CDR3 is TGCAGCGTGGGACAGAACACCGGGGAGCTGTTTTTT.

The V and J genes are TRBV29-1 and TRBJ2-1, with D uncertain. The germline CDR1 and CDR2 sequences are SQVTM and ANQGSEA. V lost 4 bases and J 6 bases, leaving 10 bases between the germline ends. The CDR3 totals 12 residues. In nucleotides, the CDR3 is TGCAGCGTTGCCCTCGGAGTCAATGAGCAGTTCTTC. Amino acids: CSVALGVNEQFF.

The rearrangement links TRBV3-1 to TRBJ2-1, with TRBD2 as a possible D gene (6 bases). Germline CDR1 LGHDT, CDR2 YNNKEL (reference sequence). The CDR3 sequence is 17 residues long. Deletions cut 3 bases from V and 8 bases from J, with 23 bases between. This CDR3 is CASSQGLTGLASHEQFF. For the CDR3, the DNA is TGTGCCAGCAGCCAGGGTCTGACGGGGCTAGCGTCTCATGAGCAGTTCTTC.

The chain employs TRBV12-3 or TRBV12-4 and TRBJ2-3; no clear D gene. Trimming stripped 1 base from V and 6 bases from J, with 5 bases between. CDR3 length: 12 amino acids. CDR3 region: CASSLEGDTQYF. CDR3 bases: TGTGCCAGCAGTTTAGAAGGGGATACGCAGTATTTT.